This T cell receptor beta chain stems from a study of radiotherapy plus CTLA-4 blockade in lung cancer. Findings and limits, study-wide: Tumor-origin TCR clones grew in blood after radiotherapy plus ipilimumab.

Sequencing used immunoSEQ multiplex PCR; TCRdb keeps in-frame clones, though not all of them. Found here are 70,000 to 90,000 clones, more than 60% of them singletons; the top ten hold 20% to 25%. As for this clone: The antigen is undetermined.

Receiving focal radiation plus CTLA-4 blockade with ipilimumab were patients who had chemo-refractory metastatic non-small-cell lung cancer. The CDR3 totals 12 residues. Trimming took 0 bases from V and 13 from J, leaving 9 bases between them. Germline CDR1 MNHNY, CDR2 SVGAGI (reference sequence). The rearrangement links TRBV6-6 to TRBJ1-4; D gene ambiguous. Sequencing used peripheral blood, obtained from a patient treated with radiotherapy plus ipilimumab. The sequence was collected from a human donor with non-small cell lung cancer whose response to radiotherapy plus ipilimumab could not be evaluated. Some clones in this sample may be carry-over from other donors' samples. The DNA of the CDR3 is TGTGCCAGCAGTTACTCGGATGCGGGACTGTTTTTT. Amino acid sequence: CASSYSDAGLFF.